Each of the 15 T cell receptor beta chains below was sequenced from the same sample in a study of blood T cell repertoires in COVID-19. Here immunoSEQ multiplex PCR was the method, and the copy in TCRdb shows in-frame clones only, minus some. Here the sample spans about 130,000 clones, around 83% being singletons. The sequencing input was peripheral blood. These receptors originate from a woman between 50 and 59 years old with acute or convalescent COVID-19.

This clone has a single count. As DNA, the CDR3 is TGTGCCAGCAGCTTCAGGTCTTCAGGAAACACCATATATTTT. Protein sequence: CASSFRSSGNTIYF. The V call is TRBV5-8, the J call TRBJ1-3; D unresolved. The germline CDR1 and CDR2 sequences are SGHTS and YDEGEE. The CDR3 is 14 amino acids. V gave up 2 bases and J gave up 4 bases, with 10 bases separating them.

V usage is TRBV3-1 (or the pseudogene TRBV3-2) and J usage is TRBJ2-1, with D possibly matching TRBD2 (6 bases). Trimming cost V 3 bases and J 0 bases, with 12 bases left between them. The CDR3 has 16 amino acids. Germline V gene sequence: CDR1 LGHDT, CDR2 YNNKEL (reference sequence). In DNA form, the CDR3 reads TGTGCCAGCAGCCATGATATGGGGGGCTCCTACAATGAGCAGTTCTTC. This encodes CASSHDMGGSYNEQFF.

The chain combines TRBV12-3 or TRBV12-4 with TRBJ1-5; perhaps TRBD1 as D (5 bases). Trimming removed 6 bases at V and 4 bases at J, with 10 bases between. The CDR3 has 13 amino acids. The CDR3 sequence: CASRADRNQPQHF. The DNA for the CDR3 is TGTGCCAGCAGAGCAGACAGAAATCAGCCCCAGCATTTT.

The CDR3 nucleotides are TGTGCCAGCAGTGGGGGGACTAGCGGGGTAGTAGATACGCAGTATTTT. Protein product: CASSGGTSGVVDTQYF. This chain links TRBV2 with TRBJ2-3; 13 bases agree with TRBD2. The CDR3 length is 16 residues. CDR1 SNHLY and CDR2 FYNNEI come from the germline V gene. Trimming removed 4 bases from V and 5 bases from J; junction bases left unmatched: 6.

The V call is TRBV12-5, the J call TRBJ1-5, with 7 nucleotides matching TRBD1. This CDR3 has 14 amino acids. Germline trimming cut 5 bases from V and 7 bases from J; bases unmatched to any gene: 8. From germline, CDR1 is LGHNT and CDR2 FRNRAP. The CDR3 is CASGPGQRHQPQHF. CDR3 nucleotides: TGTGCTAGTGGTCCGGGACAGAGGCACCAGCCCCAGCATTTT.

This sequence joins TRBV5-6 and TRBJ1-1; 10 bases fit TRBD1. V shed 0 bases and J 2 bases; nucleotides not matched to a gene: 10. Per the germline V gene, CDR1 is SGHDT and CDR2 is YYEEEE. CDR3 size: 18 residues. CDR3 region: CASSLETDRGRGNTEAFF. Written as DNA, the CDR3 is TGTGCCAGCAGCTTGGAGACAGACAGGGGGCGAGGAAACACTGAAGCTTTCTTT.

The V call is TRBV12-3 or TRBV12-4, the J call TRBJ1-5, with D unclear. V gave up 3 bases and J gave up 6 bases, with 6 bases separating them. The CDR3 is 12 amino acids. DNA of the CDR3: TGTGCCAGCAGTTTTGGACTTCAGCCCCAGCATTTT. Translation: CASSFGLQPQHF.

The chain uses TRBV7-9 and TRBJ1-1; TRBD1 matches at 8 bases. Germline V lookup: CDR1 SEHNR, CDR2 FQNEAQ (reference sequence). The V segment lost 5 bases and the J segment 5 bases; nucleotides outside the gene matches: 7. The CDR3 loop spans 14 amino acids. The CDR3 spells CASSPTGDQTEAFF. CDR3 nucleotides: TGTGCCAGCAGCCCGACAGGGGATCAAACTGAAGCTTTCTTT.

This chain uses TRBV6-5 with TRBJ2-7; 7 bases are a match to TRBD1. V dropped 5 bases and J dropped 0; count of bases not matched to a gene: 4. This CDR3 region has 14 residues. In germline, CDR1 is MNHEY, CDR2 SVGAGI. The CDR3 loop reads CASSLDRASYEQYF. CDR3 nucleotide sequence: TGTGCCAGCAGTCTCGACAGGGCCTCCTACGAGCAGTACTTC.

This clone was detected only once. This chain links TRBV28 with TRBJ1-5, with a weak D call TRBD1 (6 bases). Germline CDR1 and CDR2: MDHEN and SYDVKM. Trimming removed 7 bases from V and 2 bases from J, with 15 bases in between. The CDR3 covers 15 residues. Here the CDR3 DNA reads TGTGCCAGCATCAGAACAGGGATGGGCAATCAGCCCCAGCATTTT. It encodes CASIRTGMGNQPQHF.

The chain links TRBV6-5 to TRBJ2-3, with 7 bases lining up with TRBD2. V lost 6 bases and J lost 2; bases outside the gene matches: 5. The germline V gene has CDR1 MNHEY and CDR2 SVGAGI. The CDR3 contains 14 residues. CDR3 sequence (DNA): TGTGCCAGCAGGGAGGGACTAACCACAGATACGCAGTATTTT. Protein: CASREGLTTDTQYF.

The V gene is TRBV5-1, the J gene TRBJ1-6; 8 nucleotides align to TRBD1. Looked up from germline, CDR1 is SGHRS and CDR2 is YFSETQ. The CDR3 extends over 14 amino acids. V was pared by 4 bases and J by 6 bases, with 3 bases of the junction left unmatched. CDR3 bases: TGCGCCAGCAGCCAGACAGGGGTTAATTCACCCCTCCACTTT. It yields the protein CASSQTGVNSPLHF.

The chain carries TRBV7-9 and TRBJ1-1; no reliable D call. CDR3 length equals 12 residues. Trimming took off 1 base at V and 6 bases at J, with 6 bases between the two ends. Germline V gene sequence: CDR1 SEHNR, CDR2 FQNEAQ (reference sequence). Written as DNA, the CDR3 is TGTGCCAGCAGCTTAGTCAGTGCTGAAGCTTTCTTT. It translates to CASSLVSAEAFF. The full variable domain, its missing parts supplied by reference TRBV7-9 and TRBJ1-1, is DTGVSQNPRHKITKRGQNVTFRCDPISEHNRLYWYRQTLGQGPEFLTYFQNEAQLEKSRLLSDRFSAERPKGSFSTLEIQRTEQGDSAMYLCASSLVSAEAFFGQGTRLTVV.

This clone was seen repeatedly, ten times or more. The CDR3 region has the DNA TGTGCCAGCCGGAAAAACTTCGGACAGGGGATGACCGGGGAGCTGTTTTTT. Translated, it gives CASRKNFGQGMTGELFF. The chain joins TRBV27 to TRBJ2-2; 9 positions match TRBD1. V shed 8 bases and J 5 bases; nucleotides not matched to a gene: 15. Germline CDR1 and CDR2: MNHEY and SMNVEV (reference sequence). The CDR3 runs 17 residues.

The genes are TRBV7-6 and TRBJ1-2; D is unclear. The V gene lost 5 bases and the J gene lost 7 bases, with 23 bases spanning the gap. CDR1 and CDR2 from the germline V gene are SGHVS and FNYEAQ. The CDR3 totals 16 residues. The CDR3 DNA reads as TGTGCCAGCAGCCCAGCCGAGGGCAGGCCTGGGAGTGGCTACACCTTC. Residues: CASSPAEGRPGSGYTF.